This TCR beta chain was retrieved from a study of blood T cell repertoires in COVID-19. The wider study: The origin of the acute and convalescent COVID-19 samples was the United States, Italy and Spain.

Authors' methods: Amplified reference gene primers provided the basis for estimating nucleated cell counts. The protocol was immunoSEQ multiplex PCR, while the TCRdb copy is restricted to in-frame clones and leaves out a portion. For V, J and clone size, that table is used; D and trimming come from the DNA. The table lists about 69,000 clones, 85% of them singletons. CDR1 and CDR2 from the germline V gene are SSHAT and FNYEAQ (reference sequence). Trimming at V came to 7 bases and at J to 5 bases, leaving 7 bases not matched to a gene. The CDR3 sequence is 14 residues long. The origin of this receptor is a man aged 80 or over with acute or convalescent COVID-19. The genes are TRBV7-7 and TRBJ2-7; the match to TRBD1 covers 11 bases. Sequencing was done on a sample of peripheral blood. The CDR3 DNA reads as TGTGCCAGCACCCTGGGACAGGGGGGAAACGAGCAGTACTTC. This gives the protein CASTLGQGGNEQYF. The whole variable domain, filled in from reference TRBV7-7 and TRBJ2-7, reads GAGVSQSPRYKVTKRGQDVTLRCDPISSHATLYWYQQALGQGPEFLTYFNYEAQPDKSGLPSDRFSAERPEGSISTLTIQRTEQRDSAMYRCASTLGQGGNEQYFGPGTRLTVT.